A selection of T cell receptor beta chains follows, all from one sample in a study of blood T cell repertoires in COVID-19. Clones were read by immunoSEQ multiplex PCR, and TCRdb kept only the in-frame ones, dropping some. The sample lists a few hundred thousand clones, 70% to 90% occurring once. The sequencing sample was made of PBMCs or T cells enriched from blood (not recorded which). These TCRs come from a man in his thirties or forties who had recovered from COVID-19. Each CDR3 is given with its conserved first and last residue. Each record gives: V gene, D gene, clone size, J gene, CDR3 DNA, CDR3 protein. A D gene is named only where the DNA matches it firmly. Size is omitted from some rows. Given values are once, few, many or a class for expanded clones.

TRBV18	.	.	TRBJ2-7	TGTGCCAGCTCACCATCTACGAGGGAGCAGTACTTC	CASSPSTREQYF
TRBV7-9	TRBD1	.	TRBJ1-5	TGTGCCAGCAGCTTCGTGGTAGGGACAGCTAGCAATCAGCCCCAGCATTTT	CASSFVVGTASNQPQHF
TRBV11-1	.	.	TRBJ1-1	TGTGCCAGCAGCTTAACCTTGGGGGCCACTGAAGCTTTCTTT	CASSLTLGATEAFF
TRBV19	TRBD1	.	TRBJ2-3	TGTGCCAGTAGTATTGTATGGACAGGGGGCACAGATACGCAGTATTTT	CASSIVWTGGTDTQYF
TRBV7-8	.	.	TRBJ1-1	TGTGCCAGCAGCTTAGAGCCAGGGAAGAACACTGAAGCTTTCTTT	CASSLEPGKNTEAFF
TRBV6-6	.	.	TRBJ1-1	TGTGCCAGCAGTTACTCGGGGGGAATGAAGACTGAAGCTTTCTTT	CASSYSGGMKTEAFF
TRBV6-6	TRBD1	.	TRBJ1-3	TGTGCCAGCAGTCGGGCCATGCGACAGGGGGTCGCTGGAAACACCATATATTTT	CASSRAMRQGVAGNTIYF
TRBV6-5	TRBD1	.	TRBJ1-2	TGTGCCAGCAATCCACTGACAGGGGGCGTCGATGGCTACACCTTC	CASNPLTGGVDGYTF
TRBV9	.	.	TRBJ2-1	TGTGCCAGCAGCGTAGGAAATTCAGCCTACAATGAGCAGTTCTTC	CASSVGNSAYNEQFF
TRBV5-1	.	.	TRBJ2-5	TGCGCCAGCAGCCCTCCCTTACAAGAGACCCAGTACTTC	CASSPPLQETQYF
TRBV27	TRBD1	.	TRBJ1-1	TGTGCCAGCAGTTTGGGACAGGGGTTGGAAGCTTTCTTT	CASSLGQGLEAFF
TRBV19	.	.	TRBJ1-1	TGTGCCAGTAGTCCTAACAGAGGCGGGACTGAAGCTTTCTTT	CASSPNRGGTEAFF
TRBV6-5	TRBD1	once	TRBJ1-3	TGTGCCAGCGGGACAGCCTCTGGAAACACCATATATTTT	CASGTASGNTIYF
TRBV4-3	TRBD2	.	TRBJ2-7	TGCGCCAGCAGCTCAGATTCGTTGGTAGCGGGGGCCTACGAGCAGTACTTC	CASSSDSLVAGAYEQYF
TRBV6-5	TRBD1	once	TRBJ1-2	TGTGCCAGCAGCCCGGCAGGACAGGCGTTCTATGGCTACACCTTC	CASSPAGQAFYGYTF
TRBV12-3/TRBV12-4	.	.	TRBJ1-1	TGTGCCAGCAGTTTTTTGAGTTACACTGAAGCTTTCTTT	CASSFLSYTEAFF
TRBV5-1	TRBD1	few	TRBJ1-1	TGCGCCAGCAGCTCCGGACAGGGTGCCCAGAACACTGAAGCTTTCTTT	CASSSGQGAQNTEAFF
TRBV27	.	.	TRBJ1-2	TGTGCCAGCAGTTCGACACAGGGAGTGTCCTATGGCTACACCTTC	CASSSTQGVSYGYTF
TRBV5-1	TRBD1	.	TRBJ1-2	TGCGCCAGCAGAAACTACCGGGACAGGGTACATACGTCCGGCTACACCTTC	CASRNYRDRVHTSGYTF
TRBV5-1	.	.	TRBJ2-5	TGCGCCAGCAGCCTGAATAGCGGAGAGTACCAAGAGACCCAGTACTTC	CASSLNSGEYQETQYF
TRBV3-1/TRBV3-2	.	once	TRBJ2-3	TGTGCCAGCAGCCAACTAGCTACAGATACGCAGTATTTT	CASSQLATDTQYF
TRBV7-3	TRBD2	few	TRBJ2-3	TGTGCCAGCAGCCCGACTAGCGGGGGGGTGGTTACGCAGTATTTT	CASSPTSGGVVTQYF
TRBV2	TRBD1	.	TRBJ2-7	TGTGCCAGCGGGGAACAGGGGACCTCGGCGAGAAACGAGCAGTACTTC	CASGEQGTSARNEQYF
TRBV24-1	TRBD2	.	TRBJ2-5	TGTGCCACCAGTGATCCGGGGGAGGGGGAGACCCAGTACTTC	CATSDPGEGETQYF
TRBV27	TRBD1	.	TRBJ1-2	TGTGCCAGCAGTCAAAAGGGGGCGATGGGCTACACCTTC	CASSQKGAMGYTF
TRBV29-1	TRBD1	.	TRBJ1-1	TGCAGCGCCCACAGGGGCACTGAAGCTTTCTTT	CSAHRGTEAFF
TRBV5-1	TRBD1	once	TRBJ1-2	TGCGCCAGCAGCTCAGCGACAGGGTTTATCTATGGCTACACCTTC	CASSSATGFIYGYTF
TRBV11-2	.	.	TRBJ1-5	TGTGCCAGCAGCTTAGAGGGGGCGAGTCAGCCCCAGCATTTT	CASSLEGASQPQHF
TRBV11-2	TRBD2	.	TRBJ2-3	TGTGCCAGCAGACCCGGACTAGCCGGGGATACGCAGTATTTT	CASRPGLAGDTQYF
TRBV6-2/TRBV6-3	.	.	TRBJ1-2	TGTGCCAGCAGTTACTCGCGCGGGGAGTCTGTCTATAATGGCTACACCTTC	CASSYSRGESVYNGYTF
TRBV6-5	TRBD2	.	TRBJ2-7	TGTGCCAGCAGTTACGGGTCTAGCGGGGTGTACGAGCAGTACTTC	CASSYGSSGVYEQYF